These 19 T cell receptor beta chains were sequenced from one sample in a study of tissue T cells after allogeneic stem cell transplantation. Clones were sequenced by immunoSEQ multiplex PCR, and TCRdb holds only the in-frame ones, with some missing. The sample gives a few thousand clones, around 52% of which show up once; about 26% is in the top ten. Time point indicated: mouse harvest day 7 after allogeneic transplant. The graft held 10^6 splenic CD5+ T cells and 10^7 T-cell-depleted bone marrow cells. The sequencing input was spleen. Receptor source: a female BALB/c mouse given C57BL/6 T cells with graft-versus-host disease after an allogeneic hematopoietic cell transplant.

Details on this clone: A junction end diverges from the germline sequence, so it may reflect a read error. Gene labels here are mouse ones. Different DNA sequences within this sample yield the same CDR3. The part of the CDR3 DNA that was read is TGTGCCAGCAGTGAGGGGGGGCGGAATTCACCCCTCTAC. Protein product: CASSEGGRNSPLY. The entire CDR3 protein reads CASSEGGRNSPLYF. This chain connects TRBV13-3 to TRBJ1-6; perhaps TRBD1 as D (6 bases). The CDR3 is cut off 1 residue early in the read; its end comes from the germline J gene. TRBJ1-6 is recorded as an ORF, its role being uncertain. There are 14 residues in the CDR3. Germline CDR1 and CDR2: NNHDY and SYVADS.

This clone came up a few times. Gene labels here are mouse ones. The read ends 1 residue before the CDR3 terminus; that terminus is restored from the germline J gene. The chain joins TRBV3 to TRBJ2-7, with TRBD1 as a possible D gene (5 bases). Germline V gene lookup returns CDR1 SNHLY and CDR2 FYNGKV (reference sequence). This CDR3 is built from 12 residues. Trimming stripped 3 bases from V and 7 bases from J, with 10 bases between. The CDR3 bases that were read are TGTGCCAGCAGCTTCAGGGAGGGAGAACAGTAC. Protein: CASSFREGEQY. The full CDR3 sequence reads CASSFREGEQYF.

Only one count was recorded for this clone. The gene names here belong to mouse. Read data end 1 residue before the CDR3 end; the end is taken from the germline J gene. The chain couples TRBV20 to TRBJ2-1; D is perhaps TRBD1 (6 bases). Looked up from germline, CDR1 is GFQATS and CDR2 is STVNSAI. V lost 0 bases to trimming and J lost 4 bases, with 13 bases between them. CDR3 length equals 15 residues. The part of the CDR3 DNA that was read is TGTGGTGCTAGGGATCCTCGCAGGGGTTATGCTGAGCAGTTC. Translating it yields CGARDPRRGYAEQF. The entire CDR3 sequence reads CGARDPRRGYAEQFF.

In the case of this clone: Gene labels here are mouse ones. The DNA ends 1 residue before the CDR3 does, and the rest of the CDR3 is filled in from the germline J gene. This chain uses TRBV4 with TRBJ2-2; 8 bases match TRBD2. Per germline, CDR1 LGHDT and CDR2 YNNKQL (reference sequence). The ends lost 3 bases at V and 4 bases at J; junction bases unmatched: 4. The CDR3 has 15 amino acids. Incomplete CDR3 DNA: TGTGCCAGCAGCTACTGGGGGGAGAGCACCGGGCAGCTCTAC. It encodes CASSYWGESTGQLY. The entire CDR3 protein is CASSYWGESTGQLYF.

As for this clone: The genes and germline here are from mouse. The read terminates 1 residue ahead of where the CDR3 ends, so the germline J gene completes it. V gene TRBV26 combines with J gene TRBJ2-4; tentatively, D is TRBD2 (5 bases). The V end lost 6 bases, the J end lost 0 bases, and 10 bases lay between the germline ends. Germline-derived CDR1 and CDR2 are KGHPV and FQNQEV (reference sequence). The CDR3 runs 14 residues. CDR3 loop: CASSLGNSQNTLYF. The covered CDR3 bases are TGTGCCAGCAGCCTGGGCAATAGTCAAAACACCTTGTAC.

Points on this clone: Gene and germline names: mouse. The CDR3 loop is CASSFGTAYEQYF. Partial CDR3 DNA: TGTGCCAGCAGTTTCGGGACGGCCTATGAACAGTAC. The chain is built from TRBV14 and TRBJ2-7; D is possibly TRBD1 or TRBD2 (5 bases each). Coverage ceases 1 residue before the CDR3 finishes, and the germline J gene fills in the end. Looked up from germline, CDR1 is SGHDT and CDR2 is FRDEAV. The V end was cut by 1 base, the J end by 2 bases, with 7 bases between. The CDR3 consists of 13 residues.

In the case of this clone: Genes and germline come from the mouse. The CDR3 extends 1 residue past the end of the read, so its final part is completed from the germline J gene. The rearrangement joins TRBV26 to TRBJ2-3; D gene unclear. The CDR3 covers 14 residues. Germline CDR1 and CDR2: KGHPV and FQNQEV (reference sequence). V was trimmed by 2 bases and J by 0 bases, leaving 6 bases between them. CDR3 loop: CASSLTSSAETLYF. The CDR3 bases that were read are TGTGCCAGCAGTCTGACCAGTAGTGCAGAAACGCTGTAT.

Comments on this clone: All gene names here are mouse names. Coverage ceases 1 residue before the CDR3 finishes, and the germline J gene fills in the end. V and J are TRBV20 and TRBJ2-2, with 10 bases lining up with TRBD2. The V gene's germline CDR1 is GFQATS and CDR2 STVNSAI. Trimming took 5 bases from V and 4 from J; bases not matched to a gene: 4. CDR3 length equals 14 residues. The sequenced part of the CDR3 DNA is TGTGGTGCTTGGACTGGGGGTACCACCGGGCAGCTCTAC. Its protein is CGAWTGGTTGQLY. From start to end, the CDR3 is CGAWTGGTTGQLYF.

To note about this clone: Each gene name is a mouse one. Sequencing ends 1 residue short of the CDR3 end; the germline J gene provides the rest. The chain couples TRBV26 to TRBJ2-4; D is possibly TRBD1 or TRBD2 (6 bases each). CDR1 and CDR2 from the germline V gene are KGHPV and FQNQEV (reference sequence). The CDR3 is 14 residues long. The germline V and J ends were trimmed by 0 bases and 4 bases, with 8 bases remaining between them. The sequenced part of the CDR3 DNA is TGTGCCAGCAGTCTGTCTGGGGGCGAAAACACCTTGTAC. It encodes CASSLSGGENTLY. In full, the CDR3 is CASSLSGGENTLYF.

Worth noting for this clone: The gene names here belong to mouse. The read gets to within 1 residue of the CDR3 end, and the germline J gene fills in the rest. The V call is TRBV3, the J call TRBJ2-4; 10 bases are a match to TRBD2. Germline CDR1 reads SNHLY; CDR2 reads FYNGKV (reference sequence). V was clipped by 1 base and J by 0 bases; unmatched bases: 1. This CDR3 region has 16 residues. CDR3: CASSLGTGGSQNTLYF. Incomplete CDR3 DNA: TGTGCCAGCAGCTTAGGGACTGGGGGTAGTCAAAACACCTTGTAC.

As to this clone: These gene names are mouse names. The CDR3 end falls 1 residue outside the read, so it is completed with the germline J gene. The genes are TRBV19 and TRBJ2-2; 9 nucleotides line up with TRBD2. The J segment lost 2 bases and the V segment lost 2 bases, leaving 4 bases of the junction unmatched. Per germline, CDR1 FNHDT and CDR2 SITEND (reference sequence). This CDR3 contains 16 residues. CDR3 sequence reads: CASSILGGVNTGQLYF. The CDR3 bases that were read are TGTGCCAGCAGTATCCTGGGGGGGGTGAACACCGGGCAGCTCTAC. The variable domain in full, with the rest retrieved from reference TRBV19 and TRBJ2-2, is GGIITQTPKFLIGQEGQKLTLKCQQNFNHDTMYWYRQDSGKGLRLIYYSITENDLQKGDLSEGYDASREKKSSFSLTVTSAQKNEMAVFLCASSILGGVNTGQLYFGEGSKLTVL.

In regard to this clone: These gene names are mouse names. The observed sequence ends 1 residue before the CDR3 terminus, with the missing tail filled in from the germline J gene. This chain connects TRBV13-3 to TRBJ1-1, with D possibly being TRBD1 (6 bases). CDR1 and CDR2 from the germline V gene are NNHDY and SYVADS. This CDR3 contains 13 residues. Trimming stripped 5 bases from V and 3 bases from J, with 11 bases between. The covered CDR3 bases are TGTGCCAGCAGGCCGGGACATTACACAGAAGTCTTC. Protein sequence: CASRPGHYTEVF. The entire CDR3 protein reads CASRPGHYTEVFF.

Regarding this clone: All gene names here are mouse names. The read comes to an end 1 residue before the CDR3 does, leaving the germline J gene to fill in the end. This rearrangement joins TRBV31 to TRBJ2-1; 7 bases map to TRBD2. Germline trimming cut 0 bases from V and 1 base from J; bases unmatched to any gene: 0. The V gene's germline CDR1 is GKSSPN and CDR2 SITVG. This CDR3 spans 14 amino acids. CDR3 bases read: TGTGCCTGGAGTCTCTGGGGGAACTATGCTGAGCAGTTC. Its protein product is CAWSLWGNYAEQF. The whole CDR3 is CAWSLWGNYAEQFF.

With respect to this clone: Germline and genes here are mouse. The read ends 1 residue shy of where the CDR3 ends; the end is completed using the germline J gene. The chain uses TRBV24 and TRBJ1-5; the match to TRBD1 covers 11 bases. The CDR3 sequence is 19 residues long. Trimming removed 1 base from V and 0 bases from J; junction bases left unmatched: 8. Germline V gene lookup returns CDR1 KGHTA and CDR2 FRNEEI. The CDR3 reads CASSLSGTGGVYNNQAPLF. The CDR3 bases that were read are TGTGCCAGCAGTCTGTCTGGGACAGGGGGGGTTTATAACAACCAGGCTCCGCTT.

On this clone: Gene names denote mouse genes. The CDR3 end falls 1 residue outside the read, so it is completed with the germline J gene. The chain joins TRBV13-2 to TRBJ1-1; D is unclear. In germline, CDR1 is NNHNN, CDR2 SYGAGS (reference sequence). The CDR3 is 11 residues long. V lost 5 bases and J 7 bases, leaving 9 bases between the germline ends. Incomplete CDR3 DNA: TGTGCCAGCGGCGACGGGTTAGAAGTCTTC. Translated, it gives CASGDGLEVF. The whole CDR3 sequence reads CASGDGLEVFF.

This clone was recorded a few times. The gene names given are mouse names. The sequenced fragment ends 1 residue before the CDR3 boundary, so the rest is inferred from the germline J gene. This chain links TRBV15 with TRBJ2-5; 8 nucleotides match TRBD2. The V gene end was trimmed by 5 bases and the J gene end by 6 bases; junction bases not matched to a gene: 4. The V gene's germline CDR1 is SGHND and CDR2 FRSKSL. This CDR3 contains 13 residues. CDR3 DNA (partial): TGTGCCAGCAGTCGGACTGGGTCGGACACCCAGTAC. Translated: CASSRTGSDTQY. The full CDR3 protein reads CASSRTGSDTQYF.

With regard to this clone: Mouse gene names and germline throughout. The read terminates 1 residue ahead of where the CDR3 ends, so the germline J gene completes it. The chain uses TRBV20 and TRBJ2-1; maybe TRBD2 (5 bases). V lost 2 bases and J lost 3, with 5 bases in between. CDR3 length: 12 residues. CDR1 is GFQATS, CDR2 STVNSAI, per germline. CDR3 bases read: TGTGGTGCTAGGACTGGCTATGCTGAGCAGTTC. It specifies CGARTGYAEQF. The whole CDR3 is CGARTGYAEQFF.

This clone was found once. All gene names here are mouse names. The sequenced fragment ends 1 residue before the CDR3 boundary, so the rest is inferred from the germline J gene. The chain uses TRBV23 and TRBJ1-2. In germline, CDR1 is KGHTA, CDR2 FQNQQP. The CDR3 is made up of 13 amino acids. The CDR3 sequence: CSSSRADNSDYTF. The sequenced CDR3 bases are TGCTCCAGCAGTCGGGCAGACAACTCCGACTACACC.

This clone was detected only a few times. Gene names and germline match the mouse. The read ends 1 residue before the CDR3 terminus; that terminus is restored from the germline J gene. The J gene is TRBJ2-3, the V gene TRBV4; TRBD2 agrees at 7 bases. The germline gives CDR1 LGHDT, CDR2 YNNKQL (reference sequence). The CDR3 totals 14 residues. V dropped 4 bases and J dropped 3; count of bases not matched to a gene: 4. CDR3 DNA (partial): TGTGCCAGCAGCTTGCGGGGGGGAGCAGAAACGCTGTAT. Its protein product is CASSLRGGAETLY. The full CDR3 protein is CASSLRGGAETLYF.